These 4 T cell receptor beta chains share one sample of origin, sequenced in a study of technical replicates of blood from a few donors. Only in-frame clones appear in the TCRdb table, and some are missing; sequencing was by immunoSEQ multiplex PCR. The sample has some 66,000 clones, 70% to 90% seen once. Sequences were obtained from PBMCs. All receptors derive from a human donor in good health. Some clones in this sample may be carry-over from other donors' samples.

The J gene is TRBJ1-1, the V gene TRBV9; D may be TRBD1 (5 bases). The germline V gene has CDR1 SGDLS and CDR2 YYNGEE. Trimming left V 0 bases short and J 11 bases short, with 14 bases between. The CDR3 contains 13 residues. The CDR3 nucleotides read TGTGCCAGCAGCGTAGGGGGAGGGGAGGAGGCTTTCTTT. It codes for CASSVGGGEEAFF.

The chain couples TRBV5-6 to TRBJ2-3; D remains ambiguous. This CDR3 contains 16 residues. Germline V gene lookup returns CDR1 SGHDT and CDR2 YYEEEE. Trimming removed 0 bases at V and 3 bases at J, with 14 bases between. CDR3 DNA: TGTGCCAGCAGCTTGGCCCTGTCGGTGTCAACAGATACGCAGTATTTT. This translates into CASSLALSVSTDTQYF.

V usage is TRBV11-2 and J usage is TRBJ2-5, with D perhaps TRBD2 (5 bases). Germline lookup yields CDR1 SGHAT and CDR2 FQNNGV. The CDR3 length is 15 residues. The ends were cut back, 5 bases at V and 6 bases at J, with 19 bases in the middle. CDR3 bases: TGTGCCAGCAGCCCCACCCTCGGACTGGAAAAGACCCAGTACTTC. Translation gives CASSPTLGLEKTQYF.

The J gene is TRBJ1-1, the V gene TRBV7-2; weak D call: TRBD1 (5 bases). In germline, CDR1 is SGHTA, CDR2 FQGNSA. V lost 5 bases and J 6 bases, leaving 19 bases between the germline ends. The CDR3 has 15 residues. As DNA, the CDR3 is TGTGCCAGCAGCCCCCCTGGGGGGGGGAGGGCTGAAGCTTTCTTT. Translated: CASSPPGGGRAEAFF.